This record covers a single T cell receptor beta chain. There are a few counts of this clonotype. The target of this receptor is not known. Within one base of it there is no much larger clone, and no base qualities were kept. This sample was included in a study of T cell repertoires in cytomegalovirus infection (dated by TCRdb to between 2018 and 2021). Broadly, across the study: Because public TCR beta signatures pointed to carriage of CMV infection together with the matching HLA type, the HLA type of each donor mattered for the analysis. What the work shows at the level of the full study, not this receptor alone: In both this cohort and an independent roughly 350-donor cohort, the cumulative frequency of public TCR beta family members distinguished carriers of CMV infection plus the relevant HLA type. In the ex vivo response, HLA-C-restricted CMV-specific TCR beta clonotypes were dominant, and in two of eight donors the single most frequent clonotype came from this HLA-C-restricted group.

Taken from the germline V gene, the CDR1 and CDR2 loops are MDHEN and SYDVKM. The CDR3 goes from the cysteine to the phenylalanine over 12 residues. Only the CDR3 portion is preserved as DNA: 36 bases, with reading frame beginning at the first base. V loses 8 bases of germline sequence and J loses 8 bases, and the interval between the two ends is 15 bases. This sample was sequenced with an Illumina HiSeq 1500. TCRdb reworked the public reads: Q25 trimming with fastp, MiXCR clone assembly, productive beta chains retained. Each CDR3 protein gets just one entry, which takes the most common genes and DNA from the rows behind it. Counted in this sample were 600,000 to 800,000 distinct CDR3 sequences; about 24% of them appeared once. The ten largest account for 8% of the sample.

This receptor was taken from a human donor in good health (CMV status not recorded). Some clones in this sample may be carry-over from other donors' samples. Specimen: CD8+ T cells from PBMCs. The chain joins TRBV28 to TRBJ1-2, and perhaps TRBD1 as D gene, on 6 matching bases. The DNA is TGTGCCAGCCTTACAGGGCGTGGAGGCTACACCTTC. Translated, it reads CASLTGRGGYTF.